A single sample gave rise to the 20 T cell receptor beta chains below, sequenced in a study of CD4 T cells in relation to SARS-CoV-2 and coronaviruses. The unexposed donors gave CD4+ T cells in about 2010-2019, prior to COVID-19. Profiled with immunoSEQ multiplex PCR; TCRdb holds only in-frame clones, not every one. The sample lists 50,000 to 70,000 clones, 87% occurring once. Sequencing was done on a sample of memory CD4+ T cells from PBMCs. The receptors were gathered from a human donor in good health.

The V call is TRBV2, the J call TRBJ2-2, with TRBD2 as a possible D gene (6 bases). Trimming took 6 bases from V and 4 from J, leaving 15 bases between them. CDR3 length: 15 residues. Germline CDR1 reads SNHLY; CDR2 reads FYNNEI. CDR3 coding DNA: TGTGCCAGCAGGGGGACTTCTGCTTTCACCGGGGAGCTGTTTTTT. This translates into CASRGTSAFTGELFF.

V and J are TRBV3-1 (or the pseudogene TRBV3-2) and TRBJ1-6; D ambiguous. CDR3 length equals 14 residues. Germline assignment: CDR1 LGHDT and CDR2 YNNKEL (reference sequence). V gave up 1 base and J gave up 7 bases, with 8 bases separating them. The CDR3 sequence: CASSQGTLNSPLHF. Here the CDR3 DNA reads TGTGCCAGCAGCCAAGGGACTTTGAATTCACCCCTCCACTTT.

A single count supports this clone. V and J are TRBV28 and TRBJ2-4; either TRBD1 or TRBD2 may supply D (5 bases each). CDR1 is MDHEN and CDR2 is SYDVKM in the germline V gene. Trimming stripped 4 bases from V and 6 bases from J, with 13 bases between. The CDR3 has 14 amino acids. The CDR3 sequence: CASSSWDATNIQYF. CDR3 nucleotides: TGTGCCAGCAGTTCTTGGGACGCTACAAACATTCAGTACTTC.

The V call is TRBV19, the J call TRBJ1-4; D uncertain. From germline, CDR1 is LNHDA and CDR2 SQIVND (reference sequence). Trimming took 10 bases from V and 3 from J, leaving 18 bases between them. CDR3 length: 15 residues. The CDR3 DNA is TGTGCCACCTCTTCCCGAGGGCGTGCTAATGAAAAACTGTTTTTT. This sequence encodes CATSSRGRANEKLFF.

The rearrangement uses TRBV7-9 and TRBJ2-1, with TRBD2 matching over 7 bases. The CDR3 sequence is 14 residues long. Germline V gene lookup returns CDR1 SEHNR and CDR2 FQNEAQ (reference sequence). Unmatched junction bases numbered 6, after V lost 10 bases and J lost 0 bases. The chain's CDR3 is CATAGGSSYNEQFF. In nucleotides, the CDR3 is TGTGCCACCGCAGGCGGGAGCTCCTACAATGAGCAGTTCTTC.

V gene TRBV27 combines with J gene TRBJ2-1, with TRBD2 identical over 11 bases. CDR1 MNHEY and CDR2 SMNVEV come from the germline V gene (reference sequence). The CDR3 is 17 residues long. The V segment lost 2 bases and the J segment 10 bases; nucleotides outside the gene matches: 13. DNA of the CDR3: TGTGCCAGCAGTTTAAGGTTGGGTCTAGCGGGAGGATGGGAGCAGTTCTTC. The encoded protein is CASSLRLGLAGGWEQFF.

The chain joins TRBV29-1 to TRBJ2-7; the match to TRBD2 covers 9 bases. The germline V gene has CDR1 SQVTM and CDR2 ANQGSEA. This CDR3 contains 13 residues. With 6 bases clipped from V and 4 bases from J, the junction kept 7 bases outside the gene matches. The DNA of the CDR3 is TGCAGCGTCGGAGGGGCGGGAGGGTACGAGCAGTACTTC. Its protein is CSVGGAGGYEQYF.

This rearrangement joins TRBV7-2 to TRBJ1-6, with 9 bases matching TRBD1. Germline CDR1 and CDR2: SGHTA and FQGNSA. The V and J ends lost 4 bases and 8 bases, in that order; junction bases with no gene match: 6. The CDR3 loop spans 15 amino acids. The CDR3 sequence is CASSSLDRGYSPLHF. In DNA, the CDR3 is TGTGCCAGCAGCTCCCTGGACAGGGGTTATTCACCCCTCCACTTT.

The chain uses TRBV28 and TRBJ1-5; D may be TRBD1 (5 bases). Germline CDR1 and CDR2: MDHEN and SYDVKM. The CDR3 extends over 11 amino acids. The V end was cut by 6 bases, the J end by 9 bases, with 9 bases between. This chain's CDR3 is CASSPQGPQHF. The CDR3 DNA reads TGTGCCAGCAGCCCCCAGGGGCCCCAGCATTTT.

The CDR3 protein is CATSDAPGQGAAGANVLTF. CDR3 in DNA: TGTGCCACCAGTGATGCTCCGGGACAGGGGGCAGCTGGGGCCAACGTCCTGACTTTC. The chain joins TRBV24-1 to TRBJ2-6; the match to TRBD1 covers 12 bases. With V trimmed by 3 bases and J by 2 bases, 7 bases remained unmatched. CDR3 length: 19 amino acids. Germline loops: CDR1 KGHDR, CDR2 SFDVKD.

V usage is TRBV5-1 and J usage is TRBJ2-5, with 12 bases identical to TRBD2. Germline V gene data show CDR1 as SGHRS and CDR2 as YFSETQ. The V gene end was trimmed by 4 bases and the J gene end by 1 base; junction bases not matched to a gene: 14. The CDR3 extends over 19 amino acids. The CDR3 sequence: CASSAGRASGRGGQETQYF. CDR3 DNA: TGCGCCAGCAGCGCCGGACGGGCTAGCGGGAGGGGTGGCCAAGAGACCCAGTACTTC.

The rearrangement uses TRBV19 and TRBJ1-5; TRBD1 might be the D (5 bases). V was cut by 6 bases and J by 7 bases, with 16 bases left in between. The germline V gene has CDR1 LNHDA and CDR2 SQIVND (reference sequence). The CDR3 has 14 residues. The CDR3 loop is CASSISGFGQPQHF. Written as DNA, the CDR3 is TGTGCCAGTAGCATTTCAGGGTTTGGGCAGCCCCAGCATTTT.

The V gene is TRBV29-1, the J gene TRBJ2-7; D might be TRBD1 (5 bases). Germline CDR1 SQVTM, CDR2 ANQGSEA. Trimming took off 6 bases at V and 2 bases at J, with 14 bases between the two ends. CDR3 length equals 13 residues. The CDR3 here is CSVATAPTYEQYF. Here the CDR3 DNA reads TGCAGCGTCGCGACAGCCCCAACCTACGAGCAGTACTTC.

The rearrangement links TRBV2 to TRBJ1-2, with TRBD1 matching over 10 bases. Looked up from germline, CDR1 is SNHLY and CDR2 is FYNNEI. The trim removed 6 bases at V and 4 bases at J, leaving 8 bases unmatched. The CDR3 is 15 residues long. The CDR3 nucleotides are TGTGCCAGCAGGGACAGGGGGGCCTCTACCTATGGCTACACCTTC. It yields the protein CASRDRGASTYGYTF.

The chain employs TRBV5-4 and TRBJ2-5, with TRBD2 identical over 7 bases. Germline loops: CDR1 SGHNT, CDR2 YYREEE (reference sequence). Trimming cost V 0 bases and J 0 bases; bases outside gene matches: 8. This CDR3 is 17 amino acids long. The CDR3 bases are TGTGCCAGCAGCTTGGGGCCGGGGGGAGCGGACCAAGAGACCCAGTACTTC. It is translated as CASSLGPGGADQETQYF.

The rearrangement joins TRBV20-1 to TRBJ1-4; D remains unclear. The V end lost 3 bases, the J end lost 0 bases, and 5 bases lay between the germline ends. In germline, CDR1 is DFQATT, CDR2 SNEGSKA (reference sequence). The CDR3 is 13 residues long. CDR3 sequence: CSASRATNEKLFF. In nucleotides, the CDR3 is TGCAGTGCTAGTAGGGCAACTAATGAAAAACTGTTTTTT.

This clone was observed once. The chain recombines TRBV5-1 with TRBJ1-3, with 8 bases identical to TRBD1. The CDR3 is 15 amino acids. Trimming cost V 4 bases and J 0 bases; bases outside gene matches: 3. The V gene's germline CDR1 is SGHRS and CDR2 YFSETQ. The DNA of the CDR3 is TGCGCCAGCAGCACTGGACAGGGCTCTGGAAACACCATATATTTT. Protein: CASSTGQGSGNTIYF.

This chain connects TRBV28 to TRBJ2-2, with 8 bases that match TRBD1. The CDR3 has 16 amino acids. Unmatched junction bases numbered 5, after V lost 1 base and J lost 4 bases. The germline V gene has CDR1 MDHEN and CDR2 SYDVKM. The CDR3 here is CASSLSGQGFTGELFF. CDR3 coding DNA: TGTGCCAGCAGTTTATCTGGACAGGGTTTCACCGGGGAGCTGTTTTTT.

The chain links TRBV5-4 to TRBJ2-3, with D uncertain. The ends were cut back, 6 bases at V and 3 bases at J, with 14 bases in the middle. Germline V gene sequence: CDR1 SGHNT, CDR2 YYREEE (reference sequence). The CDR3 contains 14 residues. The CDR3 nucleotides read TGTGCCAGCACCACTGGGTCTGGGACAGATACGCAGTATTTT. Translating gives CASTTGSGTDTQYF.

The chain carries TRBV5-5 and TRBJ1-4; D is perhaps TRBD1 (6 bases). Between the trimmed V and J ends, which lost 4 bases and 7 bases, there was a span of 14 bases. Germline CDR1 and CDR2: SGHKS and YYEKEE (reference sequence). The CDR3 runs to 14 residues. The CDR3 nucleotides are TGTGCCAGCAGCCTCCCGGGACACCTTGAAAAACTGTTTTTT. Protein sequence: CASSLPGHLEKLFF.